This TCR beta chain came from a study of identical twins. TCRdb redid the calling of the 5' RACE reads with MiXCR, one entry per CDR3 protein. Seen here are about 530,000 distinct CDR3 sequences, roughly 15% observed once, and the top ten hold nearly 0.45%. Germline V gene data show CDR1 as DFQATT and CDR2 as SNEGSKA (reference sequence). The CDR3 sequence is 13 residues long. V lost 2 bases, J lost 1 base, and 8 bases lay in between. This clonotype has a handful of counts. This same sample was also part of a study on yellow fever vaccine responses in identical twins.

Sequences were obtained from CD4+ T cells sorted from blood. The gene calls are TRBV20-1 and TRBJ1-1; a possible D gene is TRBD1 (5 bases). The sequence was collected from a woman between 18 and 29 years old in good health. The DNA for the CDR3 is TGCAGTGCTAGAAATGGGGGGAACACTGAAGCTTTCTTT. Translated: CSARNGGNTEAFF.